The 4 T cell receptor beta chains in this list originate from one sample, sequenced in a study of blood T cell repertoires in COVID-19. Clones were sequenced by immunoSEQ multiplex PCR, and TCRdb holds only the in-frame ones, with some missing. The data hold approximately 360,000 clones, with around 87% observed a single time. Sequenced input: PBMCs or T cells enriched from blood (not recorded which). The source is a man aged 35-49 years in a cohort exposed to, infected with or recovered from COVID-19 (not recorded which).

The sample holds one count of this clone. The sample has other DNA sequences that encode this CDR3 too. The chain links TRBV18 to TRBJ2-1; 10 nucleotides agree with TRBD2. Germline values: CDR1 KGHSH, CDR2 LQKENI. The CDR3 runs to 14 residues. The trim removed 1 base at V and 6 bases at J, leaving 0 bases unmatched. The CDR3 DNA follows: TGTGCCAGCTCACCACTAGCGGGAGGCAATGAGCAGTTCTTC. It yields the protein CASSPLAGGNEQFF.

The rearrangement links TRBV6-2 or TRBV6-3 to TRBJ1-1; weak D call: TRBD1 (6 bases). V dropped 4 bases and J dropped 4 bases, with 10 bases sitting between them. This CDR3 has 13 amino acids. Germline loops: CDR1 MNHEY, CDR2 SVGEGT. The CDR3 sequence is CASSSVRGTEAFF. In DNA, the CDR3 is TGTGCCAGCAGTTCGGTCAGGGGCACTGAAGCTTTCTTT.

J is TRBJ2-1 and V is TRBV30, with TRBD1 identical over 11 bases. Germline loops: CDR1 GTSNPN, CDR2 SVGIG (reference sequence). Germline trimming cut 3 bases from V and 7 bases from J; bases unmatched to any gene: 5. The CDR3 has 14 residues. This CDR3 is CAWRGQGEANEQFF. In DNA, the CDR3 is TGTGCCTGGAGGGGACAGGGGGAGGCTAATGAGCAGTTCTTC.

This clone occurred a few times. This chain uses TRBV16 with TRBJ1-3; D perhaps matches TRBD1 (6 bases). The CDR3 extends over 16 amino acids. The germline V gene encodes CDR1 KGHSY and CDR2 FQNENV. V gave up 5 bases and J gave up 0 bases, with 14 bases separating them. This CDR3 reads CASSEIGQISGNTIYF. The CDR3 DNA follows: TGTGCCAGCAGCGAAATAGGACAGATCTCTGGAAACACCATATATTTT.